This T cell receptor (beta chain) was retrieved from a study of cytomegalovirus exposure and HLA in healthy donors listed by TCRdb under 2017. A note on the overall study: An earlier analysis of some 600 of the donors reported approximately 300 Gb of sequence data and around 120 million unique TCR beta sequences obtained from approximately 180 million T cells. An early release covering over 500 HLA-typed donors comprised about 300 gigabases of sequencing data and about 90 million unique TCR sequences. Of the roughly 410 genotyped donors, less than 85% were placed in the genetic ancestry cluster associated with self-reported Caucasian donors. The study aimed to test whether cataloging public T cell receptors could reveal signatures of past pathogen exposure. The study profiled the T cell repertoires of approximately 700 subjects by immunosequencing and related them to cytomegalovirus serostatus. Along with the approximately 650-subject first cohort, a separate validation cohort of around 110 different subjects was used. To predict cytomegalovirus infection status, the study combined high-throughput TCR immunosequencing, statistical association of individual TCRs with disease status, and machine learning. In a later analysis, previously published TCR beta repertoires from 550 to 700 donors were re-analyzed and high-resolution HLA genotyping was added so that TCR occurrence patterns could be studied. Rather than using new phenotypic data, the later analysis identified candidate immune exposures from TCR beta sequences and from how often those sequences occurred across donors. An earlier analysis of roughly 600 of the donors used high-throughput TCR beta sequencing to judge whether each TCR beta V gene segment behaved as functional or pseudogenic. Donor age, sex, ethnicity and CMV serostatus were compiled alongside the repertoire data. In a later genetic analysis, genome-wide SNP genotypes for about three fifths of the roughly 670 donors were used, and that subset was treated as a discovery cohort. All discovery cohort repertoires had been generated using a single sequencing platform. Class I and class II HLA loci were covered by the typing at four-digit resolution. The number of donors typed differed by locus, with about 629-640 for A, B, C, DRB1 and DQB1, around 520 for DQA1, nearly 610 for DPA1, and 450 to 480 for DPB1. Because of strong linkage in the cohort, 4 to 6 DR-DQ haplotypes were treated as single units for association and clustering. On average, roughly 240,000 unique TCR beta nucleotide sequences were sequenced per donor among a few hundred genotyped donors of the cohort, with roughly 18% of those sequences being non-productive. What the research found in general, with its limitations: In a later analysis, HLA-associated TCR beta chains were found to be more clonally expanded and to have lower generation probabilities than equally common non-associated chains. In vitro tests confirmed that a few of the cytomegalovirus-associated TCR beta chains recognize cytomegalovirus antigens. The classifier was reported to diagnose cytomegalovirus status with high specificity and sensitivity in both the original and validation cohorts. Roughly uniform sequencing depth across donors was assumed in presence/absence analyses, although this assumption may not hold. A group of highly shared sequence variants was considered likely to be a technical artifact of the sequencing pipeline. In a later analysis, some 18,000 TCR beta sequences were associated with specific HLA alleles at a false discovery rate of 0.05. When HLA alleles, especially DR and DQ, strongly co-occurred, TCR associations were difficult to assign to individual alleles. The earlier analysis of approximately 590 of the donors excluded seventeen rarely observed V segments, including chromosome 9 orphons, because counts were too low. Because some donors lacked HLA typing at each locus, the association tests relied only on the typed subset. The study listed approximately 150 TCR beta chains as associated with cytomegalovirus. Because the 87-base-pair reads could not distinguish some IMGT-functional V segments, including TRBV6-2 and TRBV6-3, those segments were excluded. According to a later analysis, TCR association rates differed among HLA loci, with DRB1 alleles showing the most associated TCRs and HLA-C alleles showing the fewest. An association between a missense DCLRE1C variant and V-gene and J-gene trimming of TCR beta chains was found in a later genetic analysis and replicated in an independent cohort. Most CMV-associated TCR beta chains appeared to be HLA-restricted in a later analysis, and the HLA associations seemed to be driven largely by CMV exposure. An earlier analysis of 450 to 750 of the donors showed that most TCR beta V segments appeared in productive rearrangements either about 87% or about 30% of the time, which broadly matched IMGT annotations. It was suggested by the authors that the approach could potentially be generalized to other disease states and immunological phenotypes. This cohort had only TCR beta chains sequenced, and the lack of alpha or paired-chain data limited which features could be detected. A further reported finding was that TCR beta sequences accurately predicted the HLA-A and HLA-B alleles for most subjects in the first cohort. The only immune exposure information available for the cohort was CMV serostatus. According to a later analysis, parvovirus B19, influenza, CMV and Epstein-Barr virus appeared linked to several top co-occurrence clusters. Across donors, most TCR sequences were observed very rarely, whereas some public TCRs were present in many individuals. Linkage disequilibrium might explain the correlated functional status among segregating V segments, but an unknown experimental factor could not be ruled out. A later genetic analysis reported fewer N-insertions in productive TCRs among donors in an Asian-associated ancestry cluster than the approximately 700-donor mean.

Germline trimming: 3 bases from V, 5 bases from J; junction bases outside gene matches: 8. From cysteine to phenylalanine, the CDR3 is 16 amino acids long. This entry keeps only the CDR3 DNA: 48 bases, framed from base 1. CDR1 and CDR2, looked up from the germline V gene, are SGHRS and YFSETQ. The library relied on the immunoSEQ multiplex PCR assay. A mixture of 60 forward primers for TCR Vbeta segments and 13 reverse primers for TCR Jbeta segments was used in the multiplex PCR. Amplification of the CDR3 region of rearranged TCR beta genes was performed with a multiplex PCR assay on genomic DNA. The Illumina HiSeq System was used to sequence the amplified TCR beta libraries as 87-base-pair reads. The original methods were these. Across the roughly 670 repertoires, a later analysis counted around 80 million unique TCR beta chains, 8.5 million to 12 million of which were shared by at least two donors. To remove PCR and sequencing errors, raw reads were error-corrected and collapsed into unique sequences using a nearest-neighbor algorithm that merged closely related sequences. V, D and J gene segments were assigned by aligning CDR3 sequences to IMGT reference sequences. Each retained sequence needed at least a six-nucleotide match to both a V gene segment and a J gene segment. A rearrangement was called productive if the CDR3 had no stop codons and remained in frame with V and J, and every other rearrangement was called non-productive. CDR3 was defined by IMGT convention, running from the second conserved V-encoded cysteine to the conserved J-encoded phenylalanine. The earlier analysis of about 560 of the donors excluded any sequence lacking an unambiguous match to a single V gene segment. An earlier analysis of roughly 590 of the donors called V segments functional above 56.7% productive rearrangements and segregating when the between-donor standard deviation exceeded 5%. A statistical classification framework was developed to diagnose cytomegalovirus status using the catalog of TCR beta chain sequences. V and J gene assignment, in a later analysis, came from comparing TCR nucleotide sequences with IMGT/GENE-DB human TR gene sequences. A later analysis assigned CDR3 sequences and most-parsimonious VDJ recombination scenarios with the TCRdist pipeline. A later analysis defined each TCR beta chain by its CDR3 amino acid sequence plus V-gene family, and excluded reads lacking a unique V-gene family. In a later analysis, 450 to 600 highly shared, low-generation-probability nucleotide sequences were removed to address suspected cross-contamination and a sequencing artifact. In a later analysis, a clonal expansion index was calculated for each public chain from normalized within-repertoire ranks of inferred template counts. Generation probabilities in a later analysis came from a VDJ recombination model fitted to out-of-frame rearrangements, and those results were checked against IGoR. Hypergeometric tests were used in a later analysis to score TCR-TCR, TCR-HLA and TCR-CMV co-occurrence, with a repertoire-size bias correction applied to the TCR pairs. In a later analysis, false discovery rates were estimated by permuting HLA or CMV assignments 20 times. In a later analysis, co-occurring TCRs were grouped using DBSCAN, and TCRdist sequence similarity was added for clustering within HLA-allele-positive subsets. Repertoires with fewer than 30,000 or more than 120,000 public chains, plus five repertoires with anomalous nucleotide sharing, were excluded from co-occurrence clustering. TCRdb took this table from immuneACCESS and kept in-frame rearrangements with V and J called. Such tables lack part of the clones; where checked against another copy, unresolved V genes explain under half of the gap, and the rest is unexplained. The D gene and trimming were derived from the DNA, and the V and J assignments and clone size from that table. Present in this sample are tens of thousands of clones, about 66% of which were seen just once. The ten largest account for under 2.5% of the sample.

Worth noting for this clone: Which antigen it targets is not known. Base qualities are not provided; no much larger clone lies one nucleotide away.

In total, around 600 healthy bone marrow donors made up the cohort. All cohort members were sampled while nominally healthy, although unrecorded immune exposures were likely present. The donor was CMV seronegative and was included in the group of 352 seronegative cohort members. A peripheral blood sample was provided by each donor, and peripheral blood mononuclear cells were used for TCR beta sequencing. The Qiagen DNeasy Blood Extraction Kit was used to extract genomic DNA from the blood cell samples. The sequence was obtained from a man aged 25-45 years in good health and CMV-seronegative. The specimen sequenced was PBMCs. The chain was built from TRBV5-1 and TRBJ2-2; TRBD1 matches 9 bases in the middle. The CDR3 here reads CASSWGDRDYTGELFF. In nucleotide form, the sequence is TGCGCCAGCAGCTGGGGGGACAGGGATTATACCGGGGAGCTGTTTTTT.